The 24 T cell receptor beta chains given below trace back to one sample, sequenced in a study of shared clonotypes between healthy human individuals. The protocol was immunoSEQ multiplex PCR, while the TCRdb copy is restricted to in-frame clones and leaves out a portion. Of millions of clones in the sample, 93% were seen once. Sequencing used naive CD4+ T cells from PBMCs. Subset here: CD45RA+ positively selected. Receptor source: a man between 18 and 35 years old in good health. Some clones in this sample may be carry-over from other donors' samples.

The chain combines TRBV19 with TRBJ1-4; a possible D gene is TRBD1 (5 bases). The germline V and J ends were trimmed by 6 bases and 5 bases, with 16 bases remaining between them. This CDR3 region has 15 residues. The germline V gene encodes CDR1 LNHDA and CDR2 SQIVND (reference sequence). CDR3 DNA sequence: TGTGCCAGTAGGAAGCCGGGACTAGGGAATGAAAAACTGTTTTTT. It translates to CASRKPGLGNEKLFF.

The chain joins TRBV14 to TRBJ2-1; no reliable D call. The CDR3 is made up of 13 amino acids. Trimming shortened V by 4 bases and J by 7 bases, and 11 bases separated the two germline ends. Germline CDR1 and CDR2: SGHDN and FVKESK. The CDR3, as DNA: TGTGCCAGCAGCCTCGTAGAAGGTAATGAGCAGTTCTTC. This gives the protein CASSLVEGNEQFF.

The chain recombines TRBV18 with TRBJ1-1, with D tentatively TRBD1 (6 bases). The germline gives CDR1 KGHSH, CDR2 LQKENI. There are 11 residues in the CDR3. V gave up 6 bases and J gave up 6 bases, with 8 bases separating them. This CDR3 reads CASSGGPEAFF. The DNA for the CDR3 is TGTGCCAGCTCGGGGGGCCCTGAAGCTTTCTTT.

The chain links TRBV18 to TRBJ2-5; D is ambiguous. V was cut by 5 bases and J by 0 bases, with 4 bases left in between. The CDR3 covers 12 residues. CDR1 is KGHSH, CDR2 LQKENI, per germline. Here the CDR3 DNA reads TGTGCCAGCTCAGGAAACCAAGAGACCCAGTACTTC. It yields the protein CASSGNQETQYF. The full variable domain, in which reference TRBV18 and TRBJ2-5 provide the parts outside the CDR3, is NAGVMQNPRHLVRRRGQEARLRCSPMKGHSHVYWYRQLPEEGLKFMVYLQKENIIDESGMPKERFSAEFPKEGPSILRIQQVVRGDSAAYFCASSGNQETQYFGPGTRLLVL.

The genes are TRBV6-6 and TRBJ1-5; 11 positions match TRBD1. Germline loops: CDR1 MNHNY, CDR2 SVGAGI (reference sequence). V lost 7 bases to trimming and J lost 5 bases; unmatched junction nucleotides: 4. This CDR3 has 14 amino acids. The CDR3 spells CASTWGQGDQPQHF. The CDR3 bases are TGTGCCAGCACCTGGGGACAGGGGGATCAGCCCCAGCATTTT.

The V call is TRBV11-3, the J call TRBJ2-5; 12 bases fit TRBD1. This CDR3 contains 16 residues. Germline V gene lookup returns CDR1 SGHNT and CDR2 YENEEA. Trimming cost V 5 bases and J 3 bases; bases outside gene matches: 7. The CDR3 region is CASSPGTGGKEETQYF. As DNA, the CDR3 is TGTGCCAGCAGCCCAGGGACAGGGGGCAAAGAAGAGACCCAGTACTTC.

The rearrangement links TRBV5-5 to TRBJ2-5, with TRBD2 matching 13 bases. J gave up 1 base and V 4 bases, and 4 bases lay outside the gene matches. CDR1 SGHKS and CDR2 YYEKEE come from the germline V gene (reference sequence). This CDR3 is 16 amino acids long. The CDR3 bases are TGTGCCAGCAGCCGCAGACTAGCGGGAGGCCAAGAGACCCAGTACTTC. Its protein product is CASSRRLAGGQETQYF. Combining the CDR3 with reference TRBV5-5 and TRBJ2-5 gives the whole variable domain DAGVTQSPTHLIKTRGQQVTLRCSPISGHKSVSWYQQVLGQGPQFIFQYYEKEERGRGNFPDRFSARQFPNYSSELNVNALLLGDSALYLCASSRRLAGGQETQYFGPGTRLLVL.

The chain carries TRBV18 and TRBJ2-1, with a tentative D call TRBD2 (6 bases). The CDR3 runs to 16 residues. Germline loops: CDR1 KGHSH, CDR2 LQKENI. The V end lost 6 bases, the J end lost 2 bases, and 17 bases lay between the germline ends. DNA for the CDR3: TGTGCCAGCTCCCCCGGGGTGGGAGGACCCTACAATGAGCAGTTCTTC. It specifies CASSPGVGGPYNEQFF.

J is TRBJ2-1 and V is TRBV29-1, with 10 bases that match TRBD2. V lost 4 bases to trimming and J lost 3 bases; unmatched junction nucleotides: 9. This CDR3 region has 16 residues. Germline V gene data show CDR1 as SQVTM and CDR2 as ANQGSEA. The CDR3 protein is CSVVGWASGSYNEQFF. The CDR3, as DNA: TGCAGCGTTGTGGGGTGGGCTAGCGGGAGCTACAATGAGCAGTTCTTC.

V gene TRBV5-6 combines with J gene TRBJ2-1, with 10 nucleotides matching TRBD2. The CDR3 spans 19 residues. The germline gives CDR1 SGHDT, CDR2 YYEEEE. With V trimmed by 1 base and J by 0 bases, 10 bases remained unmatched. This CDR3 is CASSLLRLAGASSYNEQFF. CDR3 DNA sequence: TGTGCCAGCAGCTTGTTGCGGCTAGCGGGAGCGAGCTCCTACAATGAGCAGTTCTTC.

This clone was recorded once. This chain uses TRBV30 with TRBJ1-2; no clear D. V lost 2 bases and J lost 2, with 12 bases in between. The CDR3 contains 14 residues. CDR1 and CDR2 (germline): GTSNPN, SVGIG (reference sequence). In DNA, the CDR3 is TGTGCCTGGAGTAAAATCCGGCAGAACTATGGCTACACCTTC. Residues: CAWSKIRQNYGYTF. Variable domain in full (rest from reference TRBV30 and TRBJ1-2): SQTIHQWPATLVQPVGSPLSLECTVEGTSNPNLYWYRQAAGRGLQLLFYSVGIGQISSEVPQNLSASRPQDRQFILSSKKLLLSDSGFYLCAWSKIRQNYGYTFGSGTRLTVV.

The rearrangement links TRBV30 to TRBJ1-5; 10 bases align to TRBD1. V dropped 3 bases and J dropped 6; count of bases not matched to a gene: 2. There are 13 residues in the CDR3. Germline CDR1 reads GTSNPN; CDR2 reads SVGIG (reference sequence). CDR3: CAWRTGGGQPQHF. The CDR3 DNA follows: TGTGCCTGGAGGACAGGGGGCGGTCAGCCCCAGCATTTT.

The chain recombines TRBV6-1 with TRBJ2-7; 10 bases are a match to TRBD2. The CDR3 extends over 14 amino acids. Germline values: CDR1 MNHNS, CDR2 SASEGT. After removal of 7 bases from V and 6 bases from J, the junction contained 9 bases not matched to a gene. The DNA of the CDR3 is TGTGCCAGCATTGGAGAGCGGGAGGGCGTCGAGCAGTACTTC. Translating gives CASIGEREGVEQYF.

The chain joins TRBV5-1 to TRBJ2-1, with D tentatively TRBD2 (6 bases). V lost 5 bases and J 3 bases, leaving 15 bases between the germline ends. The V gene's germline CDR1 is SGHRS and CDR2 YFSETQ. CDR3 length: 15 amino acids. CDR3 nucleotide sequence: TGCGCCAGCAGGTACGGCCGGGGACTCTACAATGAGCAGTTCTTC. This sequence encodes CASRYGRGLYNEQFF.

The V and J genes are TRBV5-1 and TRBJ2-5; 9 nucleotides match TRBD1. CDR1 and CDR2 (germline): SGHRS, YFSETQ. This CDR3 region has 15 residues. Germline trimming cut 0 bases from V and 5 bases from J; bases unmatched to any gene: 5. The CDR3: CASSLGGQGTETQYF. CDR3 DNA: TGCGCCAGCAGCTTGGGGGGACAGGGTACCGAGACCCAGTACTTC.

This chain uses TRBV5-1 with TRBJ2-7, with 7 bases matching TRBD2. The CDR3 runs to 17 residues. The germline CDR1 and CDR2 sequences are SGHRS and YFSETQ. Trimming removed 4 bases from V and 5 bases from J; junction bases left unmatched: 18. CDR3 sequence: CASSRNFRLATPHEQYF. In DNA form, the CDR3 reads TGCGCCAGCAGCCGTAATTTTAGACTAGCAACACCCCACGAGCAGTACTTC.

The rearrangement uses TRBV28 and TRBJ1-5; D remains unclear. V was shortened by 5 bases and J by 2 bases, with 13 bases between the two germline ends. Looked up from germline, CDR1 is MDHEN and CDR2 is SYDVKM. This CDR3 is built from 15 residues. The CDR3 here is CASSPLRRGNQPQHF. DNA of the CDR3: TGTGCCAGCAGTCCCCTGAGGAGGGGCAATCAGCCCCAGCATTTT.

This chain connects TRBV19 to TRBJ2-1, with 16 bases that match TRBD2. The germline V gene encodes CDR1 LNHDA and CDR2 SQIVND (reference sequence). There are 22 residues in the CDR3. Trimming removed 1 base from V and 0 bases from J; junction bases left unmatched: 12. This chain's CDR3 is CASSIAGRGLAGGASSYNEQFF. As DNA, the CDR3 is TGTGCCAGTAGTATAGCTGGACGGGGACTAGCGGGAGGGGCGAGCTCCTACAATGAGCAGTTCTTC.

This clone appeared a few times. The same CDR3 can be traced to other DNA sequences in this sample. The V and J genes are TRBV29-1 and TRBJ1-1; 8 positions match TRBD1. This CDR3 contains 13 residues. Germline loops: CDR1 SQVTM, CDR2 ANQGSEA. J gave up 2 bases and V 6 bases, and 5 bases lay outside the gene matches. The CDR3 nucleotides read TGCAGCGTCGCGACAGGGGCCAACACTGAAGCTTTCTTT. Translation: CSVATGANTEAFF. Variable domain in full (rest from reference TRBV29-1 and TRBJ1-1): SAVISQKPSRDICQRGTSLTIQCQVDSQVTMMFWYRQQPGQSLTLIATANQGSEATYESGFVIDKFPISRPNLTFSTLTVSNMSPEDSSIYLCSVATGANTEAFFGQGTRLTVV.

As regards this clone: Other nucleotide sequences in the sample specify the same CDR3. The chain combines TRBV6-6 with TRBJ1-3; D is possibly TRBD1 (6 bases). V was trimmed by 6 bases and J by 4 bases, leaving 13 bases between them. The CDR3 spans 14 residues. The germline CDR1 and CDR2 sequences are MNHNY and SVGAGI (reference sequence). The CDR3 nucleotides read TGTGCCAGCAGCCCCCTGGGGGCCGGAAACACCATATATTTT. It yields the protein CASSPLGAGNTIYF.

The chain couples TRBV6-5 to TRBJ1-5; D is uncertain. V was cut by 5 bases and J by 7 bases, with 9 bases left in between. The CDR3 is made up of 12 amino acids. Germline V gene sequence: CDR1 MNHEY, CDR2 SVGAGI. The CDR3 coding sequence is TGTGCCAGCAGTAGACTAGGGCAGCCCCAGCATTTT. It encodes CASSRLGQPQHF.

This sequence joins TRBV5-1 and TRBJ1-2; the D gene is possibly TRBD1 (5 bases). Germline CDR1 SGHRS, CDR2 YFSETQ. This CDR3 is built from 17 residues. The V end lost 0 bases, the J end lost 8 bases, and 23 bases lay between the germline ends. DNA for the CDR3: TGCGCCAGCAGCTTGGTTACGACTGGGACTCCCGAGGACGGCTACACCTTC. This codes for CASSLVTTGTPEDGYTF.

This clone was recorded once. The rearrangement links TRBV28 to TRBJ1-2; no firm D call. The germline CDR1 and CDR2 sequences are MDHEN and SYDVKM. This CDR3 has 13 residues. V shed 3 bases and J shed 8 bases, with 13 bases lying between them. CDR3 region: CASSFPEVGGYTF. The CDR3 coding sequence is TGTGCCAGCAGTTTTCCGGAGGTGGGAGGCTACACCTTC.

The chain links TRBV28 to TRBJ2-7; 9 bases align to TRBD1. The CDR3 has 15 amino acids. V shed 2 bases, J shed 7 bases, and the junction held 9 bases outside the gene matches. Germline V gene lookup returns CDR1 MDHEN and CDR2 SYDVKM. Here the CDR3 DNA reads TGTGCCAGCAGTTTACCGGGACAGGGCCCATGGGAGCAGTACTTC. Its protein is CASSLPGQGPWEQYF.